The 32 T cell receptor beta chains reported below all come from one sample, sequenced in a study of blood T cell repertoires in COVID-19. TCRdb's copy holds only in-frame clones and misses some; the assay was immunoSEQ multiplex PCR. The data show 200,000 to 300,000 clones, with 80% to 85% seen just once and 9.5% to 15% held by the top ten. The sequencing sample was made of peripheral blood. The receptors were gathered from a woman aged 55-69 years with active or convalescent COVID-19.

CDR3 DNA: TGTGCCAGCAGTGGGGACAGAAGCTCTGGGGCCAACGTCCTGACTTTC. Protein product: CASSGDRSSGANVLTF. The chain joins TRBV2 to TRBJ2-6, with 7 bases aligning to TRBD1. Germline V gene data show CDR1 as SNHLY and CDR2 as FYNNEI. The junction had 3 bases not matched to a gene; V was cut back by 4 bases and J by 0 bases. CDR3 length equals 16 residues.

The rearrangement joins TRBV7-2 to TRBJ2-1; no clear D. CDR3 length: 13 residues. CDR1 is SGHTA, CDR2 FQGNSA, per germline. Trimming pared 5 bases from V and 12 bases from J, leaving 17 bases between. CDR3 nucleotides: TGTGCCAGCAGCCCTCCGACAAGCCAACTGCAGTTCTTC. It yields the protein CASSPPTSQLQFF.

V gene TRBV19 combines with J gene TRBJ1-2; 9 bases match TRBD1. V shed 4 bases, J shed 4 bases, and the junction held 10 bases outside the gene matches. The CDR3 has 16 residues. The germline V gene has CDR1 LNHDA and CDR2 SQIVND (reference sequence). CDR3 nucleotides: TGTGCCAGTAGTACCCGAGACAGGGGGGGAAGCTATGGCTACACCTTC. The encoded protein is CASSTRDRGGSYGYTF.

The chain has TRBV20-1 and TRBJ1-2; D might be TRBD1 (6 bases). Germline values: CDR1 DFQATT, CDR2 SNEGSKA (reference sequence). V lost 3 bases, J lost 7 bases, and 18 bases lay in between. The CDR3 is made up of 14 amino acids. CDR3: CSASSPGVRGGYTF. The CDR3 DNA reads TGCAGTGCTAGTAGTCCAGGGGTTAGGGGTGGCTACACCTTC.

This clone was counted between two and nine times. The chain recombines TRBV4-3 with TRBJ1-5; perhaps TRBD1 as D (5 bases). The CDR3 totals 19 residues. Germline CDR1 and CDR2: LGHNA and YSLEER. V was cut by 0 bases and J by 0 bases, with 18 bases left in between. The DNA of the CDR3 is TGCGCCAGCAGCCAAGATCCCCCCCGGGGGGTTTATAGCAATCAGCCCCAGCATTTT. Translating it yields CASSQDPPRGVYSNQPQHF.

The J gene is TRBJ2-1, the V gene TRBV18; unclear D gene. The CDR3 contains 15 residues. The germline V gene has CDR1 KGHSH and CDR2 LQKENI. The germline V and J ends were trimmed by 3 bases and 4 bases, with 13 bases remaining between them. As DNA, the CDR3 is TGTGCCAGCTCACCGTATATACAGAGTTACAATGAGCAGTTCTTC. It yields the protein CASSPYIQSYNEQFF.

The V and J genes are TRBV5-1 and TRBJ2-2, with unresolved D. V was cut by 3 bases and J by 5 bases, with 11 bases left in between. Germline V gene data show CDR1 as SGHRS and CDR2 as YFSETQ. This CDR3 is built from 14 residues. CDR3 sequence reads: CASSSFMSTGELFF. CDR3 coding DNA: TGCGCCAGCAGCTCGTTTATGTCGACCGGGGAGCTGTTTTTT.

V gene TRBV6-5 combines with J gene TRBJ1-6; no clear D gene. CDR3 size: 15 residues. The V gene's germline CDR1 is MNHEY and CDR2 SVGAGI. Trimming took 6 bases from V and 10 from J, leaving 19 bases between them. The CDR3 DNA follows: TGTGCCAGCAGGGGGTCCGGGGAAAAGGGATCACCCCTCCACTTT. It codes for CASRGSGEKGSPLHF.

This clone was observed a handful of times. V and J are TRBV6-1 and TRBJ1-2; D remains ambiguous. Germline lookup yields CDR1 MNHNS and CDR2 SASEGT. CDR3 size: 16 residues. The germline V and J ends were trimmed by 0 bases and 4 bases, with 15 bases remaining between them. DNA of the CDR3: TGTGCCAGCAGTGAAGCTCCCGAAAACTCCCTCTATGGCTACACCTTC. Translated, it gives CASSEAPENSLYGYTF.

This sequence joins TRBV7-2 and TRBJ1-2, with D unresolved. Germline V gene lookup returns CDR1 SGHTA and CDR2 FQGNSA. CDR3 length: 13 amino acids. V dropped 2 bases and J dropped 0 bases, with 4 bases sitting between them. The CDR3 spells CASSLNTNYGYTF. CDR3 DNA sequence: TGTGCCAGCAGCTTAAACACTAACTATGGCTACACCTTC. Variable domain in full (rest from reference TRBV7-2 and TRBJ1-2): GAGVSQSPSNKVTEKGKDVELRCDPISGHTALYWYRQSLGQGLEFLIYFQGNSAPDKSGLPSDRFSAERTGGSVSTLTIQRTQQEDSAVYLCASSLNTNYGYTFGSGTRLTVV.

The genes are TRBV5-1 and TRBJ1-4; no reliable D call. Germline V gives CDR1 SGHRS, CDR2 YFSETQ. The CDR3 is 15 residues long. V gave up 3 bases and J gave up 5 bases, with 14 bases separating them. The chain's CDR3 is CASSSSWRQNEKLFF. The DNA of the CDR3 is TGCGCCAGCAGCTCCTCGTGGAGGCAGAATGAAAAACTGTTTTTT.

The V call is TRBV30, the J call TRBJ1-6, with D perhaps TRBD1 (6 bases). The CDR3 is 13 residues long. CDR1 and CDR2 (germline): GTSNPN, SVGIG (reference sequence). Trimming took off 4 bases at V and 10 bases at J, with 14 bases between the two ends. CDR3: CAWTGQGSSPLHF. The CDR3 DNA sequence: TGTGCCTGGACCGGTCAGGGGAGCTCACCCCTCCACTTT.

This rearrangement joins TRBV7-9 to TRBJ2-7; D is perhaps TRBD1 (8 bases). This CDR3 has 16 residues. CDR1 is SEHNR, CDR2 FQNEAQ, per germline (reference sequence). V lost 4 bases and J 3 bases, leaving 19 bases between the germline ends. The CDR3 loop reads CASSSTDRGGGYEQYF. CDR3 DNA: TGTGCCAGCAGCTCTACAGACAGGGGAGGGGGCTACGAGCAGTACTTC.

The rearrangement links TRBV29-1 to TRBJ1-2, with D tentatively TRBD1 (6 bases). Germline V CDR1 and CDR2: SQVTM, ANQGSEA. The CDR3 consists of 14 residues. Trimming took 4 bases from V and 4 from J, leaving 16 bases between them. As DNA, the CDR3 is TGCAGCGTTGGATTGGGGGGGGCGGGCTATGGCTACACCTTC. Translating it yields CSVGLGGAGYGYTF.

The chain couples TRBV7-6 to TRBJ1-2; 12 nucleotides match TRBD1. V shed 5 bases, J shed 8 bases, and the junction held 24 bases outside the gene matches. The CDR3 length is 20 residues. The germline gives CDR1 SGHVS, CDR2 FNYEAQ. The chain's CDR3 is CASSLIKPEPGQGASGGYTF. DNA of the CDR3: TGTGCCAGCAGCCTTATTAAACCCGAACCGGGACAGGGGGCTTCGGGGGGCTACACCTTC.

The chain employs TRBV6-2 or TRBV6-3 and TRBJ2-1, with TRBD2 matching over 7 bases. Germline values: CDR1 MNHEY, CDR2 SVGEGT. With V trimmed by 6 bases and J by 2 bases, 7 bases remained unmatched. The CDR3 contains 15 residues. DNA of the CDR3: TGTGCCAGCAGCCAAAGCGGGGTGGCCTACAATGAGCAGTTCTTC. Its protein is CASSQSGVAYNEQFF.

The chain links TRBV19 to TRBJ2-2; TRBD2 agrees at 7 bases. The CDR3 totals 14 residues. V was clipped by 1 base and J by 6 bases; unmatched bases: 2. From germline, CDR1 is LNHDA and CDR2 SQIVND (reference sequence). CDR3 amino acids: CASSIGGGAGELFF. For the CDR3, the DNA is TGTGCCAGTAGTATAGGGGGGGGAGCCGGGGAGCTGTTTTTT.

V and J are TRBV7-9 and TRBJ1-1; D not resolved. The germline V gene has CDR1 SEHNR and CDR2 FQNEAQ (reference sequence). Trimming stripped 1 base from V and 3 bases from J, with 9 bases between. This CDR3 has 14 residues. CDR3 region: CASSLGALDTEAFF. The DNA of the CDR3 is TGTGCCAGCAGCTTAGGGGCCCTGGACACTGAAGCTTTCTTT.

The chain uses TRBV5-1 and TRBJ1-2; D unclear. Per germline, CDR1 SGHRS and CDR2 YFSETQ. The ends were cut back, 2 bases at V and 6 bases at J, with 11 bases in the middle. The CDR3 is 13 amino acids. DNA of the CDR3: TGCGCCAGCAGCTTTGAGAATGTGAATGGCTACACCTTC. It codes for CASSFENVNGYTF.

The V and J genes are TRBV24-1 and TRBJ2-7; D gene unclear. Germline CDR1 and CDR2: KGHDR and SFDVKD. The CDR3 spans 12 residues. The ends were cut back, 9 bases at V and 3 bases at J, with 11 bases in the middle. Here the CDR3 DNA reads TGTGCCACCGGCTCCTTCTGCTACGAGCAGTACTTC. Protein product: CATGSFCYEQYF.

The chain joins TRBV7-2 to TRBJ1-2, with a possible D match to TRBD1 (5 bases). V was clipped by 5 bases and J by 0 bases, with 16 bases between them. CDR3 length: 16 residues. CDR1 SGHTA and CDR2 FQGNSA come from the germline V gene. CDR3 DNA sequence: TGTGCCAGCAGCCCGCTACCAGACAGTACTAACTATGGCTACACCTTC. This encodes CASSPLPDSTNYGYTF. Together with reference TRBV7-2 and TRBJ1-2, the CDR3 gives the full variable domain: GAGVSQSPSNKVTEKGKDVELRCDPISGHTALYWYRQSLGQGLEFLIYFQGNSAPDKSGLPSDRFSAERTGGSVSTLTIQRTQQEDSAVYLCASSPLPDSTNYGYTFGSGTRLTVV.

The chain employs TRBV11-2 and TRBJ2-7; TRBD2 aligns across 8 bases. V lost 3 bases, J lost 6 bases, and 7 bases stayed unmatched. From germline, CDR1 is SGHAT and CDR2 FQNNGV. This CDR3 region has 14 residues. CDR3 nucleotides: TGTGCCAGCAGCTTGACTAGCGACCTCTCCGAGCAGTACTTC. This codes for CASSLTSDLSEQYF.

The genes are TRBV15 and TRBJ1-3; 7 bases are shared with TRBD1. CDR3 size: 16 residues. V shed 4 bases and J 0 bases; nucleotides not matched to a gene: 6. Germline assignment: CDR1 LNHNV and CDR2 YYDKDF (reference sequence). CDR3 coding DNA: TGTGCCACCAGCACCATCGGGACAGACTCTGGAAACACCATATATTTT. Encoded protein: CATSTIGTDSGNTIYF.

The chain employs TRBV5-1 and TRBJ2-2; D ambiguous. This CDR3 has 14 amino acids. V gave up 4 bases and J gave up 7 bases, with 14 bases separating them. Germline values: CDR1 SGHRS, CDR2 YFSETQ. In DNA form, the CDR3 reads TGCGCCAGCAGCCCCACCGCAGGTCTCGGGGAGCTGTTTTTT. Protein sequence: CASSPTAGLGELFF.

The chain joins TRBV30 to TRBJ1-2, with 10 positions matching TRBD1. Per germline, CDR1 GTSNPN and CDR2 SVGIG (reference sequence). The CDR3 loop spans 14 amino acids. With 2 bases clipped from V and 4 bases from J, the junction kept 4 bases outside the gene matches. The CDR3 loop is CAWSQDRGIYGYTF. The CDR3 region has the DNA TGTGCCTGGAGTCAGGACAGGGGGATCTATGGCTACACCTTC.

This chain joins TRBV10-3 and TRBJ1-2; 8 bases are a match to TRBD1. The V gene end was trimmed by 7 bases and the J gene end by 3 bases; junction bases not matched to a gene: 4. Germline CDR1 reads ENHRY; CDR2 reads SYGVKD. The CDR3 is 13 residues long. CDR3 protein: CAINGQGDYGYTF. CDR3 sequence (DNA): TGTGCCATCAACGGACAGGGAGACTATGGCTACACCTTC.

J is TRBJ1-1 and V is TRBV21-1. TRBV21-1 is noted as a pseudogene. The CDR3 length is 14 residues. The CDR3 coding sequence is TGTGCCAGCAGTTGGATGCGGGTGAACACTGAAGCTTTCTTT. Protein product: CASSWMRVNTEAFF.

A few counts support this clone. CDR3 region: CASSSTANQPQHF. The CDR3 DNA sequence: TGTGCCAGCAGTTCCACAGCTAATCAGCCCCAGCATTTT. The chain links TRBV12-3 or TRBV12-4 to TRBJ1-5; D is ambiguous. V lost 4 bases and J lost 4, with 8 bases in between. CDR3 length: 13 residues.

V usage is TRBV3-1 (or the pseudogene TRBV3-2) and J usage is TRBJ2-5, with a tentative D call TRBD1 (6 bases). The germline gives CDR1 LGHDT, CDR2 YNNKEL (reference sequence). There are 17 residues in the CDR3. The V end lost 0 bases, the J end lost 4 bases, and 18 bases lay between the germline ends. The CDR3 region is CASSQDRGTPWGETQYF. The CDR3 bases are TGTGCCAGCAGCCAAGATCGAGGGACACCCTGGGGAGAGACCCAGTACTTC.

The rearrangement uses TRBV6-5 and TRBJ1-2; D gene unclear. The ends were cut back, 5 bases at V and 0 bases at J, with 13 bases in the middle. Per the germline V gene, CDR1 is MNHEY and CDR2 is SVGAGI. CDR3 length: 15 amino acids. CDR3 nucleotides: TGTGCCAGCAGTCGGGATCTAAATACTAACTATGGCTACACCTTC. This sequence encodes CASSRDLNTNYGYTF.

This clone was recorded a few times. The V call is TRBV3-1 (or the pseudogene TRBV3-2), the J call TRBJ1-2; 7 nucleotides align to TRBD1. The CDR3 sequence is 15 residues long. After removal of 0 bases from V and 7 bases from J, the junction contained 8 bases not matched to a gene. Germline CDR1 is LGHDT and CDR2 is YNNKEL (reference sequence). The CDR3 sequence: CASSQDKRQGGGYTF. The CDR3 DNA reads as TGTGCCAGCAGCCAAGATAAGAGGCAGGGGGGTGGCTACACCTTC.

The rearrangement uses TRBV5-1 and TRBJ1-1, with 7 bases aligning to TRBD1. The CDR3 is 14 residues long. CDR1 and CDR2 from the germline V gene are SGHRS and YFSETQ. V lost 0 bases and J lost 7; bases outside the gene matches: 6. DNA of the CDR3: TGCGCCAGCAGCTTGGCCACGAACAGGGGTGAAGCTTTCTTT. This codes for CASSLATNRGEAFF.